This T cell receptor (beta chain) was profiled in a study of T cell clonotyping in hematopoietic cell transplantation. Recipients were bled about 28 days pretransplant and at posttransplant days 30, 100, 180. The length of the CDR3 is 14 residues. V was clipped by 8 bases and J by 2 bases, with 15 bases between them. Germline lookup yields CDR1 LNHDA and CDR2 SQIVND (reference sequence). TCRdb's table, derived via immunoSEQ multiplex PCR, lists solely in-frame clones and lacks some. The sample carries roughly 13,000 clones, over 85% recorded once. The chain is built from TRBV19 and TRBJ1-1; possible D gene TRBD1, 5 bases. This TCR derives from a male patient between 60 and 69 years old who had an allogeneic stem cell transplant from an unrelated donor, so the T cells may come from the graft donor. Some clones in this sample may be carry-over from other donors' samples. The starting material was PBMCs, obtained 30 days after allogeneic stem cell transplant. In DNA, the CDR3 is TGTGCCAGTCGAACCCAGGGTTTTAACACTGAAGCTTTCTTT. Translation gives CASRTQGFNTEAFF.